The subject of this entry is one TCR beta chain. The data were taken from a study of blood T cell repertoires in COVID-19. At the level of the study: The United States, Italy and Spain were the sources of the acute and convalescent COVID-19 samples. Sources were T cells, B-cell-depleted T cells, or PBMCs; the material itself was cDNA or gDNA.

In the original analysis: Amplification with reference gene primers provided the estimates of nucleated cell counts. Repertoires were generated with immunoSEQ multiplex PCR, while TCRdb's copy carries only in-frame clones and drops some. V and J calls and clone size are given by that table; D and trimming were obtained from the DNA. The top ten hold about 4.8% of the sample, which has just over 150,000 clones, roughly 90% seen once. Trimming took 8 bases from V and 0 from J, leaving 10 bases between them. This CDR3 contains 13 residues. The V gene's germline CDR1 is MNHEY and CDR2 SVGAGI. In Seattle, patients joined the study during active infection and were tracked longitudinally.

The TCR comes from a man aged 25-40 years with COVID-19, enrolled during active disease. The V call is TRBV6-5, the J call TRBJ1-1; TRBD1 is a possible D gene (5 bases). Sequenced: peripheral blood. In DNA form, the CDR3 reads TGTGCCAGCCGCCCAGGGATGAACACTGAAGCTTTCTTT. Translated, it gives CASRPGMNTEAFF.